This TCR beta chain was sequenced during a study of cytomegalovirus exposure and HLA in healthy donors. V gave up 4 bases and J gave up 4 bases; unmatched junction bases: 6. Germline V lookup: CDR1 LNHDA, CDR2 SQIVND (reference sequence). The CDR3 is made up of 15 amino acids. 60 Vbeta and 13 Jbeta primers were used in PCR. The table came from immunoSEQ multiplex PCR; TCRdb's copy has only in-frame clones and leaves some out. The sample contains 90,000 to 100,000 clones, nearly 80% of which appear only once. This receptor was obtained from a woman between 35 and 50 years old in good health and CMV-seronegative. The gene calls are TRBV19 and TRBJ2-3, with 9 bases matching TRBD1. Material: PBMCs. CDR3 nucleotide sequence: TGTGCCAGTAGTAAAGGGACAGGGAACGCAGATACGCAGTATTTT. It specifies CASSKGTGNADTQYF.